Listed here is a single T cell receptor beta chain. The antigen it binds to is not known. There are no base qualities to consult, and no much larger clone falls within one base. TCRbeta CDR3 regions were amplified from genomic DNA using the immunoSEQ Assay, a bias-controlled multiplex PCR. The authors' pipeline ran thus. The number of nucleated cells in each sample was estimated from the amplification of reference gene primers within the assay. To quantify the absolute abundance of each unique TCRbeta CDR3 rearrangement, sequence reads were collapsed and filtered. For each sample, productive Simpson clonality was calculated as the square root of Simpson's diversity index over productive rearrangements. Entries here come from immuneACCESS through TCRdb and include only in-frame sequences with V and J called. Some clones fail to appear in such tables; in the studies checked, an unresolved V gene covers under half of the shortfall, and the cause of the remainder is unknown. V, J and clone size are taken as reported in that table, and D and trimming were inferred from the DNA itself. The sample has around 140,000 clones on record, around 89% of them singletons. Roughly 30% of the sample belongs to the ten largest clones.

This entry belongs to a study of blood T cell repertoires in COVID-19 (dated by TCRdb to 2020 to 2022). Describing the broader study: Samples covering the acute and convalescent phases of COVID-19 were provided by collaborators in the United States, Italy and Spain. The sample metadata nearly always contained a de-identified subject ID, COVID-19 status, age in years and sex. The prospective study material was composed of cDNA or gDNA derived from T cells, B-cell-depleted T cells, or PBMCs. The dataset comprised deeply sampled blood TCRbeta repertoires from subjects exposed to, actively infected with, or recovered from COVID-19. The samples were drawn from two sources: the first 160 participants of the ongoing ImmuneRACE study, and over 1,000 subjects contributed by 6 global collaborators. Where available, HLA class I and class II types were obtained from metadata supplied by the sample provider rather than from assay-based typing. The repertoires were released in a freely available public database meant as a resource for research on the immune response to SARS-CoV-2. The paper as a whole reports these results and caveats: Clinical and demographic metadata were provided uncurated, with the amount varying by source and participant.

The collaborating institutions used their own protocols to collect whole blood in K2EDTA tubes. For TCRbeta analysis, collaborators shipped samples as frozen whole blood, isolated PBMCs, or DNA extracted from either of those sample types. This TCR was sampled from a human donor in a cohort sampled during active COVID-19. The material sequenced was peripheral blood.

The CDR3 corresponds to CASRGGPLSYEQYF. At the DNA level, the sequence is TGTGCCAGCAGGGGGGGGCCCTTATCCTACGAGCAGTACTTC. Rearrangement joined TRBV7-2 to TRBJ2-7; perhaps TRBD2 is the D gene, with 7 bases matching. Including cysteine and phenylalanine, the CDR3 has 14 amino acids. Only CDR3 DNA is held: 42 bases, read in frame from base 1. V is cut by 6 bases and J by 1 base, and the space between the germline ends is 13 bases. Looking up the germline V gene yields CDR1 SGHTA and CDR2 FQGNSA.